Given below is one T cell receptor beta chain in context. The data were obtained in a study of T cell responses to AZD1222 COVID-19 vaccine. CDR3 length: 14 amino acids. V was pared by 6 bases and J by 8 bases, with 14 bases between. Germline V gene data show CDR1 as LNHDA and CDR2 as SQIVND (reference sequence). Sequencing was performed with immunoSEQ multiplex PCR; in TCRdb, only in-frame clones are kept and a portion is missing. The data show approximately 26,000 clones, approximately 88% seen once. The TCR comes from an adult in good health. Here the sequenced sample was peripheral blood, taken on day 0 of AZD1222 vaccination. The genes are TRBV19 and TRBJ1-6, with D tentatively TRBD1 (6 bases). The CDR3 loop is CASRLGALDSPLHF. Written as DNA, the CDR3 is TGTGCCAGTAGGTTGGGGGCATTGGATTCACCCCTCCACTTT.